These 2 T cell receptor beta chains were sequenced from one sample in a study of blood T cell repertoires in COVID-19. Produced via immunoSEQ multiplex PCR; TCRdb's table is partial and in-frame only. In the table there are tens of thousands of clones, 80% to 90% of which are singletons. What was sequenced was peripheral blood. Receptors were obtained from a man older than 75 with COVID-19, enrolled during active disease.

J is TRBJ2-1 and V is TRBV29-1; 7 bases fit TRBD2. The ends lost 6 bases at V and 2 bases at J; junction bases unmatched: 7. CDR3 length: 14 amino acids. Germline lookup yields CDR1 SQVTM and CDR2 ANQGSEA. CDR3 in amino acids: CSVNLGTTYNEQFF. CDR3 DNA: TGCAGCGTGAATCTCGGGACTACCTACAATGAGCAGTTCTTC.

The chain couples TRBV4-2 to TRBJ1-2; possibly TRBD1 for D (5 bases). Germline V gene data show CDR1 as LGHNA and CDR2 as YNFKEQ. The CDR3 runs to 16 residues. The ends were cut back, 0 bases at V and 8 bases at J, with 19 bases in the middle. Here the CDR3 reads CASSQDQSSGAYGYTF. CDR3 nucleotides: TGTGCCAGCAGCCAAGATCAATCGTCTGGGGCGTACGGCTACACCTTC.